The clone carrying this T cell receptor (beta chain) was detected only a few times. Its antigen remains unidentified. The source material, RNA transcripts, was used to amplify TCR beta CDR3 regions. The TCR CDR3 first-round RT-PCR relied on the HTBI primer set. One entry per CDR3 protein, called by TCRdb with MiXCR from the multiplex PCR reads. This table has approximately 570,000 distinct CDR3 sequences, just under 20% appearing once. The data were taken from a study of T cells in Graves' hyperthyroidism and ophthalmopathy. Whole-study context: Any treatment followed the collection of peripheral blood at initial diagnosis.

In making diagnoses, clinical symptoms, serum thyroxine and TRAb, thyroid ultrasound and orbital computed tomography were all used. Isolation of PBMCs was performed on roughly 9 ml fresh peripheral blood. This CDR3 has 15 residues. The germline V gene has CDR1 SEHNR and CDR2 FQNEAQ (reference sequence). V was shortened by 7 bases and J by 8 bases, with 23 bases between the two germline ends. Study results and caveats: Peripheral blood also featured most of the thyroid clonotypes expanded above 0.001.

This TCR was sampled from a man between 35 and 55 years old with Graves' ophthalmopathy. V is TRBV7-9 and J is TRBJ1-2; no clear D. The sample comprised blood. The CDR3 spells CASTLSGRLGGGYTF. In DNA form, the CDR3 reads TGTGCCAGCACTTTATCCGGCAGGCTAGGTGGAGGCTACACCTTC.